A selection of T cell receptor beta chains follows, all from one sample in a study of immune characterization of retroperitoneal liposarcoma. TCRdb used MiXCR to reprocess the PCR reads, holding one entry per CDR3 protein. Altogether about 9,600 distinct CDR3 sequences are present, less than 35% being singletons, with the ten largest covering about 8%. Source material: tumor tissue. These receptors were collected from a male donor with retroperitoneal liposarcoma. Both conserved end residues are part of each CDR3. The order of the fields is V gene, clone size, CDR3 protein. Clone size is stated in some rows and not others, as once, few, many or a class when expanded.

v_call: TRBV6-1; clone_size: medium-sized; cdr3_aa: CASRPGLAGVGETQYF
v_call: TRBV6-1; clone_size: medium-sized; cdr3_aa: CASSRAGARDEQFF
v_call: TRBV27; clone_size: NA; cdr3_aa: CASSLWGVTDTQYF
v_call: TRBV10-3; clone_size: NA; cdr3_aa: CAISELSDGAGELFF
v_call: TRBV4-1; clone_size: few; cdr3_aa: CASSQNTGLATEQFF
v_call: TRBV6-1; clone_size: many; cdr3_aa: CASSHRDAWSETQFF
v_call: TRBV7-8; clone_size: medium-sized; cdr3_aa: CASSLEGRSPLETQYF
v_call: TRBV6-1; clone_size: NA; cdr3_aa: CASSLGIQETQYF
v_call: TRBV7-2; clone_size: few; cdr3_aa: CASSPPTGFSEQFF
v_call: TRBV7-3; clone_size: NA; cdr3_aa: CVSSSEGVPGGYTF
v_call: TRBV12-3/TRBV12-4; clone_size: many; cdr3_aa: CASSFRTGGPEQFF
v_call: TRBV6-1; clone_size: many; cdr3_aa: CASSEAFRAITGELFF
v_call: TRBV7-2; clone_size: medium-sized; cdr3_aa: CASSLGLETAKETQFF
v_call: TRBV6-6; clone_size: medium-sized; cdr3_aa: CASSYSPARDYEQYF
v_call: TRBV12-3/TRBV12-4; clone_size: large; cdr3_aa: CASSLGDSASSYNEQFF
v_call: TRBV10-1; clone_size: NA; cdr3_aa: CASSESRTGVGYTF
v_call: TRBV6-1; clone_size: few; cdr3_aa: CASSEALWEGELFF
v_call: TRBV6-1; clone_size: many; cdr3_aa: CASSDIRRVNTDTQYF
v_call: TRBV27; clone_size: NA; cdr3_aa: CASSFTGWGYEQYF
v_call: TRBV7-2; clone_size: NA; cdr3_aa: CASSADRGAYNEQYF
v_call: TRBV27; clone_size: medium-sized; cdr3_aa: CASRGLAGGEETQYF
v_call: TRBV6-1; clone_size: NA; cdr3_aa: CASSSRRKLAGYNEQFF